This note documents a single TCR beta chain sequence. Its cognate antigen is unknown. This record belongs to a study of blood T cells in healthy people across ages. Study-wide results and caveats: Roughly linear declines in TCR beta diversity per million T cells occurred with age. Diversity was higher, and naive CD4+ cells more numerous, in long-lived donors than in aged donors.

PCR was performed a second time for roughly 7 to 12 cycles using a sample-barcoded 5' primer and a J-beta primer mix. Template switching added a 12-random-nucleotide identifier to every cDNA molecule. Per-sample output comprised a minimum of 2.5 million paired-end reads containing CDR3. In TCRdb, the 5' RACE reads were re-called with MiXCR into one record per CDR3 protein. Of 650,000 to 700,000 distinct CDR3 sequences listed, around 50% are singletons. Germline V gives CDR1 KGHSH, CDR2 LQKENI. This CDR3 is 19 amino acids long. The rearrangement links TRBV18 to TRBJ2-1; TRBD2 matches at 13 bases. The assigned J gene may be wrong: the sequence end matches TRBJ2-7 better. The TCR comes from a woman aged 80 or over in good health. The sample was blood. CDR3 protein: CASSTRTSGSDSSYNEQYF. For the CDR3, the DNA is TGTGCCAGCTCAACTCGGACTAGCGGGAGTGATAGCTCCTACAATGAGCAGTACTTC.